This T cell receptor (beta chain) comes out of a study of patients and donors after allogeneic stem cell transplantation. The CDR3 runs 11 residues. V lost 0 bases and J 1 base, leaving 0 bases between the germline ends. Germline CDR1 is DFQATT and CDR2 is SNEGSKA (reference sequence). One entry per CDR3 protein, called by TCRdb with MiXCR from the RT-PCR reads. The data show tens of thousands of distinct CDR3 sequences, about 48% seen once. This chain joins TRBV20-1 and TRBJ1-1; D gene unclear. The TCR comes from a human donor who was either an allogeneic HSCT recipient or a stem cell or donor lymphocyte infusion donor (not recorded which). It is not recorded whose cells these are; they may come from a transplant donor. Input material: blood, either unsorted or a sorted T cell fraction (not recorded which). The CDR3 DNA follows: TGCAGTGCTAGAGAGAACACTGAAGCTTTCTTT. This translates into CSARENTEAFF.